This T cell receptor beta chain was retrieved from a study of a mutant IDH1 vaccine in newly diagnosed glioma. Turning to the study itself: Vaccination was launched 4-6 weeks after radiotherapy alone, or with temozolomide cycles.

TCRdb keeps only in-frame clones here, not all; method: immunoSEQ multiplex PCR. The data show about 50,000 clones, with almost 95% seen just once and roughly 2.3% held by the top ten. Turning to this clone: What it binds is unknown.

Time point noted: week 35, safety follow-up. With topical imiquimod, each dose of the vaccine consisted of 300 ug of mutant IDH1 20-mer peptide. The V and J ends lost 1 base and 12 bases respectively, with 13 bases between them. Germline lookup yields CDR1 MNHNS and CDR2 SASEGT. This CDR3 spans 13 amino acids. Here the sequenced sample was PBMCs, taken from a glioma patient whose treatment included an IDH1 peptide vaccine. The chain combines TRBV6-1 with TRBJ2-1; weak D call: TRBD2 (6 bases). This TCR derives from a man aged 45-65 years with glioma. The CDR3, as DNA: TGTGCCAGCAGTGAAGGGGGACTCGGGACGCAGTTCTTC. The encoded protein is CASSEGGLGTQFF.